The entry below describes one TCR beta chain. One end of the junction fails to match germline, which may point to a read error. MiXCR was run by TCRdb on the reads, yielding one entry per CDR3 protein. The sample lists around 100,000 distinct CDR3 sequences; 15% to 20% were seen once. The CDR3 loop spans 12 amino acids. Germline-derived CDR1 and CDR2 are SNHLY and FYNNEI. The data were taken from a study of T cell repertoires in cytomegalovirus infection. As for the study in general: CMV infection and matching HLA type were both indicated by public TCR beta signatures.

This rearrangement joins TRBV2 to TRBJ1-5; D is possibly TRBD1 (5 bases). What was sequenced was PBMCs. The clonotype was recovered from a human donor in good health (CMV status not recorded). Some clones in this sample may be carry-over from other donors' samples. The CDR3 DNA follows: TGTGCCAGCGGGCCCTGGCGGGGGACCCAAAACTTT. This encodes CASGPWRGTQNF.